The 17 T cell receptor beta chains given below trace back to one sample, sequenced in a study of beta chain features in type 1 diabetes. Findings and caveats of the study: Shortening of TCRB CDR3s, moderate but significant, appeared in all four CD4+ subsets of Type 1 diabetes patients.

Every isolated RNA sample was fully reverse transcribed, so sequencing captured expressed TCRB transcripts. Profiled with immunoSEQ multiplex PCR; TCRdb holds only in-frame clones, not every one. Of about 700,000 clones in the sample, around 15% are singletons; the top ten hold less than 0.025%. For these TCRs, the target antigens are not known. Sequencing was performed on naive CD4+ T cells from blood. The receptors derive from a young man with type 1 diabetes.

The chain links TRBV7-6 to TRBJ2-5, with 11 bases identical to TRBD1. CDR3 size: 17 residues. In germline, CDR1 is SGHVS, CDR2 FNYEAQ. With 4 bases clipped from V and 4 bases from J, the junction kept 11 bases outside the gene matches. The CDR3: CASSYRGQGAKGETQYF. The CDR3 region has the DNA TGTGCCAGCAGCTACCGAGGACAGGGGGCTAAGGGAGAGACCCAGTACTTC.

V gene TRBV7-9 combines with J gene TRBJ2-1, with TRBD2 matching 9 bases. Per the germline V gene, CDR1 is SEHNR and CDR2 is FQNEAQ (reference sequence). This CDR3 comprises 16 residues. The V and J ends lost 1 base and 0 bases, in that order; junction bases with no gene match: 1. DNA for the CDR3: TGTGCCAGCAGCTTAGAAGCGGGGGGCTCCTACAATGAGCAGTTCTTC. Its translation: CASSLEAGGSYNEQFF. The full variable domain, completed using reference TRBV7-9 and TRBJ2-1, is DTGVSQNPRHKITKRGQNVTFRCDPISEHNRLYWYRQTLGQGPEFLTYFQNEAQLEKSRLLSDRFSAERPKGSFSTLEIQRTEQGDSAMYLCASSLEAGGSYNEQFFGPGTRLTVL.

The J gene is TRBJ1-1, the V gene TRBV5-6, with TRBD1 matching over 10 bases. This CDR3 has 17 amino acids. The junction had 5 bases not matched to a gene; V was cut back by 0 bases and J by 0 bases. CDR1 and CDR2 from the germline V gene are SGHDT and YYEEEE. The CDR3 DNA follows: TGTGCCAGCAGCTTGGTTGGGACAGGGGCCTTGAACACTGAAGCTTTCTTT. This translates into CASSLVGTGALNTEAFF.

The sample holds a few counts of this clone. This rearrangement joins TRBV28 to TRBJ1-2; D unresolved. This CDR3 has 16 amino acids. Trimming removed 6 bases at V and 2 bases at J, with 19 bases between. CDR1 and CDR2 from the germline V gene are MDHEN and SYDVKM. The DNA of the CDR3 is TGTGCCAGCAGACCCATCCGACGGGTACCAAACTATGGCTACACCTTC. Its protein product is CASRPIRRVPNYGYTF.

CDR3 sequence reads: CASSQDRRDIMVSGELFF. Here the CDR3 DNA reads TGCGCCAGCAGCCAAGATAGACGGGACATTATGGTCTCCGGGGAGCTGTTTTTT. The J gene is TRBJ2-2, the V gene TRBV4-1, with D possibly TRBD1 on 6 matching bases. The CDR3 runs 18 residues. The germline CDR1 and CDR2 sequences are MGHRA and YSYEKL. V was clipped by 0 bases and J by 6 bases, with 20 bases between them.

V and J are TRBV30 and TRBJ2-6; D remains ambiguous. The CDR3 loop spans 16 amino acids. The ends were cut back, 1 base at V and 0 bases at J, with 10 bases in the middle. Germline CDR1 is GTSNPN and CDR2 is SVGIG (reference sequence). In nucleotides, the CDR3 is TGTGCCTGGAGTGAGGGCCTTCTCTCTGGGGCCAACGTCCTGACTTTC. Protein product: CAWSEGLLSGANVLTF.

This clone showed up just a few times. The chain carries TRBV4-1 and TRBJ1-2; a weak D match, TRBD1 (5 bases). This CDR3 comprises 15 residues. V dropped 0 bases and J dropped 4 bases, with 12 bases sitting between them. Germline V gene sequence: CDR1 MGHRA, CDR2 YSYEKL. The CDR3 bases are TGCGCCAGCAGCCAAGAGGGGGGGACTCTCTATGGCTACACCTTC. This gives the protein CASSQEGGTLYGYTF.

This clone has a handful of counts. V usage is TRBV27 and J usage is TRBJ1-5, with D tentatively TRBD1 (5 bases). CDR1 and CDR2 from the germline V gene are MNHEY and SMNVEV (reference sequence). With 1 base removed from V and 4 bases from J, the gap between germline ends came to 5 bases. The CDR3 is 13 amino acids. DNA for the CDR3: TGTGCCAGCAGTTTATGGGGGAATCAGCCCCAGCATTTT. Its translation is CASSLWGNQPQHF.

The CDR3 sequence is CATSRGGTGGYEQYF. The CDR3, as DNA: TGTGCCACCAGCAGAGGCGGGACAGGGGGCTACGAGCAGTACTTC. V gene TRBV15 combines with J gene TRBJ2-7, with 11 nucleotides matching TRBD1. Looked up from germline, CDR1 is LNHNV and CDR2 is YYDKDF (reference sequence). The CDR3 runs 15 residues. V was pared by 1 base and J by 3 bases, with 2 bases of the junction left unmatched.

V and J are TRBV4-1 and TRBJ2-5; 7 nucleotides match TRBD1. V lost 1 base and J lost 2; bases outside the gene matches: 4. This CDR3 region has 15 residues. CDR1 MGHRA and CDR2 YSYEKL come from the germline V gene. This CDR3 reads CASSQGGTVQETQYF. The CDR3 region has the DNA TGCGCCAGCAGCCAAGGGGGGACAGTACAAGAGACCCAGTACTTC.

This sequence joins TRBV2 and TRBJ2-7, with 9 bases fitting TRBD1. V gave up 4 bases and J gave up 2 bases; unmatched junction bases: 3. The CDR3 extends over 14 amino acids. Germline lookup yields CDR1 SNHLY and CDR2 FYNNEI. CDR3: CASSVGQGTYEQYF. The CDR3 bases are TGTGCCAGCAGTGTGGGACAGGGAACCTACGAGCAGTACTTC.

The gene calls are TRBV11-1 and TRBJ1-2; no clear D. Germline V gene data show CDR1 as SGHAT and CDR2 as FQDESV (reference sequence). The CDR3 is made up of 13 amino acids. V dropped 5 bases and J dropped 8 bases, with 15 bases sitting between them. The CDR3 nucleotides read TGTGCCAGCAGCACCCGACGGAGTCACGGCTACACCTTC. Residues: CASSTRRSHGYTF.

The chain recombines TRBV7-9 with TRBJ2-2; D not resolved. Germline values: CDR1 SEHNR, CDR2 FQNEAQ (reference sequence). CDR3 length: 12 residues. Trimming took 2 bases from V and 7 from J, leaving 5 bases between them. CDR3 DNA: TGTGCCAGCAGCTTATCGAACGGGGAGCTGTTTTTT. It specifies CASSLSNGELFF.

The sample holds a few counts of this clone. The V and J genes are TRBV28 and TRBJ2-7; D call uncertain. The germline V and J ends were trimmed by 7 bases and 3 bases, with 13 bases remaining between them. Germline assignment: CDR1 MDHEN and CDR2 SYDVKM. The CDR3 contains 13 residues. In DNA form, the CDR3 reads TGTGCCAGCATAAGTCAGCTAAGCTACGAGCAGTACTTC. Amino acids: CASISQLSYEQYF.

The chain joins TRBV7-9 to TRBJ1-6, with D perhaps TRBD1 (6 bases). Germline CDR1 is SEHNR and CDR2 is FQNEAQ (reference sequence). This CDR3 region has 14 residues. Trimming left V 0 bases short and J 13 bases short, with 13 bases between. The CDR3 loop reads CASSLAQGKKPLHF. The CDR3, as DNA: TGTGCCAGCAGCTTAGCACAGGGTAAAAAGCCCCTCCACTTT.

This clone has a handful of counts. The chain combines TRBV10-2 with TRBJ2-7; maybe TRBD1 (5 bases). The length of the CDR3 is 15 residues. The V end was cut by 6 bases, the J end by 0 bases, with 15 bases between. CDR1 is WSHSY, CDR2 SAAADI, per germline. CDR3 loop: CASRKDTTSSYEQYF. CDR3 sequence (DNA): TGCGCCAGCAGGAAGGACACCACAAGCTCCTACGAGCAGTACTTC.

This chain uses TRBV5-1 with TRBJ1-6, with TRBD1 as a possible D gene (5 bases). This CDR3 comprises 14 residues. CDR1 is SGHRS, CDR2 YFSETQ, per germline. With 2 bases removed from V and 9 bases from J, the gap between germline ends came to 12 bases. CDR3 residues: CASSFGDRASPLHF. CDR3 in DNA: TGCGCCAGCAGCTTCGGGGACCGGGCTTCACCCCTCCACTTT.